The rows below give T cell receptor beta chains drawn from one sample of a study of blood T cells in healthy people across ages. From the 5' RACE reads, TCRdb called clonotypes with MiXCR, one entry per CDR3 protein. The sample includes 250,000 to 300,000 distinct CDR3 sequences, about 25% of them seen just once. Sequenced material: blood. The source of these receptors is a woman in her 70s in good health. The CDR3 runs from the conserved cysteine through the conserved F or W. The order of the fields is J gene, V gene, D gene, CDR3 protein. The D gene is left open where the match is weak.

j_gene: TRBJ2-7; v_gene: TRBV3-1; d_gene: .; CDR3aa: CASSHGYAYEQYF
j_gene: TRBJ2-1; v_gene: TRBV5-1; d_gene: .; CDR3aa: CASSLVPGDYNEQFF
j_gene: TRBJ2-1; v_gene: TRBV5-1; d_gene: .; CDR3aa: CASSLDGYNEQFF
j_gene: TRBJ1-1; v_gene: TRBV7-2; d_gene: .; CDR3aa: CASSLVRGATEAFF
j_gene: .; v_gene: TRBV5-4; d_gene: TRBD1; CDR3aa: CASSLVTGGHEQYF
j_gene: TRBJ2-7; v_gene: TRBV7-2; d_gene: TRBD1; CDR3aa: CASSLKGTGLLGHEQYF
j_gene: TRBJ2-5; v_gene: TRBV5-1; d_gene: .; CDR3aa: CASSGWDPQRETQYF
j_gene: .; v_gene: TRBV24-1; d_gene: TRBD1; CDR3aa: CATSDPRTGFEQFF
j_gene: TRBJ1-6; v_gene: TRBV20-1; d_gene: TRBD1; CDR3aa: CSASRGPYNSPLHF
j_gene: TRBJ2-2; v_gene: TRBV9; d_gene: .; CDR3aa: CASSALGDTGELFF
j_gene: TRBJ2-7; v_gene: TRBV7-2; d_gene: TRBD2; CDR3aa: CASSSTSGGRGGSEQYF
j_gene: TRBJ2-7; v_gene: TRBV29-1; d_gene: .; CDR3aa: CSVGQGGTYEQYF
j_gene: TRBJ2-7; v_gene: TRBV29-1; d_gene: TRBD2; CDR3aa: CSVTAGVGEQYF
j_gene: TRBJ2-7; v_gene: TRBV7-2; d_gene: TRBD2; CDR3aa: CASSLEVASGGREQYF
j_gene: TRBJ2-7; v_gene: TRBV21-1; d_gene: .; CDR3aa: CASSRPGQGTYEQYF
j_gene: .; v_gene: TRBV29-1; d_gene: .; CDR3aa: CSVEDGLDNEQFF
j_gene: TRBJ2-4; v_gene: TRBV20-1; d_gene: TRBD2; CDR3aa: CSVGLAAFLAKNIQYF
j_gene: TRBJ2-2; v_gene: TRBV7-2; d_gene: TRBD2; CDR3aa: CASSFASGSTGELFF
j_gene: TRBJ2-3; v_gene: TRBV5-6; d_gene: .; CDR3aa: CASSLGTASDTQYF
j_gene: TRBJ1-2; v_gene: TRBV28; d_gene: .; CDR3aa: CASRPIQDYGYTF
j_gene: TRBJ2-5; v_gene: TRBV19; d_gene: TRBD2; CDR3aa: CASKVAGGSETQYF
j_gene: TRBJ1-4; v_gene: TRBV25-1; d_gene: .; CDR3aa: CASSDRTLTTNEKLFF
j_gene: TRBJ1-1; v_gene: TRBV7-2; d_gene: .; CDR3aa: CAIKRGLMNTEAFF
j_gene: TRBJ2-7; v_gene: TRBV10-2; d_gene: TRBD2; CDR3aa: CASTPWEGLYEQYF
j_gene: TRBJ1-2; v_gene: TRBV28; d_gene: .; CDR3aa: CACSSSGTVYGYTF
j_gene: TRBJ2-5; v_gene: TRBV7-9; d_gene: TRBD2; CDR3aa: CASSPAGGSETQYF
j_gene: TRBJ1-4; v_gene: TRBV28; d_gene: .; CDR3aa: CASSLGGRAEKLFF
j_gene: TRBJ1-1; v_gene: TRBV5-1; d_gene: TRBD1; CDR3aa: CASSSGQVTEAFF
j_gene: TRBJ1-1; v_gene: TRBV2; d_gene: .; CDR3aa: CARSKGGAYTEAFF
j_gene: TRBJ2-7; v_gene: TRBV18; d_gene: TRBD1; CDR3aa: CTSSPTGGYEQYF
j_gene: TRBJ2-6; v_gene: TRBV6-1; d_gene: .; CDR3aa: CASSEMSSGANVLTF
j_gene: .; v_gene: TRBV11-2; d_gene: .; CDR3aa: CASSLLSRAGSYEQYF
j_gene: TRBJ2-4; v_gene: TRBV20-1; d_gene: .; CDR3aa: CSAGYWQSKNIQYF
j_gene: TRBJ1-2; v_gene: TRBV20-1; d_gene: .; CDR3aa: CSALGRGGNYGYTF
j_gene: TRBJ2-7; v_gene: TRBV6-6; d_gene: .; CDR3aa: CASSDQVHKTYEQYF
j_gene: TRBJ2-1; v_gene: TRBV28; d_gene: .; CDR3aa: CASSFPAQPPNEQFF
j_gene: TRBJ2-2; v_gene: TRBV4-3; d_gene: .; CDR3aa: CASSPTSLPTGELFF
j_gene: TRBJ2-7; v_gene: TRBV6-1; d_gene: TRBD1; CDR3aa: CASRTGGLSSYEQYF
j_gene: TRBJ2-3; v_gene: TRBV7-3; d_gene: TRBD2; CDR3aa: CASSFSGTSGSGVQYF
j_gene: TRBJ2-4; v_gene: TRBV5-1; d_gene: .; CDR3aa: CASSLDVGYGAKNIQYF
j_gene: TRBJ1-3; v_gene: TRBV7-2; d_gene: TRBD1; CDR3aa: CASSLLGQGAGNTIYF
j_gene: TRBJ2-2; v_gene: TRBV5-5; d_gene: TRBD1; CDR3aa: CASSTHPGQRVANTGELFF
j_gene: TRBJ1-1; v_gene: TRBV14; d_gene: TRBD1; CDR3aa: CASSQFQGARTEAFF